This TCR beta chain was documented in a study of blood T cell repertoires in COVID-19. The table came from immunoSEQ multiplex PCR; TCRdb's copy has only in-frame clones and leaves some out. The data show some 350,000 clones, with 88% seen just once and about 5% held by the top ten. With 10 bases removed from V and 0 bases from J, the gap between germline ends came to 15 bases. The CDR3 totals 14 residues. Germline CDR1 MNHEY, CDR2 SVGAGI. The gene calls are TRBV6-5 and TRBJ1-1; D may be TRBD1 (5 bases). The sequenced sample was PBMCs or T cells enriched from blood (not recorded which). This receptor was identified in a man aged 30 to 39 who had recovered from COVID-19. The CDR3 loop reads CATLETGMNTEAFF. Here the CDR3 DNA reads TGTGCCACCCTCGAAACAGGCATGAACACTGAAGCTTTCTTT.